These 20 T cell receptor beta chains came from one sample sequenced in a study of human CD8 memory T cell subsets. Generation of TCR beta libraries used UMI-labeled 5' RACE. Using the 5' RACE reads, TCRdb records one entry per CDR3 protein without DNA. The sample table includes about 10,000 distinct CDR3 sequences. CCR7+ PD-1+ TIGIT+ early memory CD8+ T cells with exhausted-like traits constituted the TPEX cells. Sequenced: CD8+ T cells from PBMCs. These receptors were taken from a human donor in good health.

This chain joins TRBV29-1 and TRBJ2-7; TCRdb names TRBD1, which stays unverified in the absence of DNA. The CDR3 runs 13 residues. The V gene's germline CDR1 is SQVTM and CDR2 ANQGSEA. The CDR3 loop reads CSVVFGTGYEQYF.

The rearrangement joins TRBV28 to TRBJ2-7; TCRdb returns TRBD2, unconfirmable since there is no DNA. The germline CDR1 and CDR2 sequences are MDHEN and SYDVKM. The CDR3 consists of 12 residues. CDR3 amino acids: CAAAGVAYEQYF.

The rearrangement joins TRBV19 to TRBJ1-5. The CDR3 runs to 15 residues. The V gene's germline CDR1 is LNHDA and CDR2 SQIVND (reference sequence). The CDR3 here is CASSIDHTGYQPQHF.

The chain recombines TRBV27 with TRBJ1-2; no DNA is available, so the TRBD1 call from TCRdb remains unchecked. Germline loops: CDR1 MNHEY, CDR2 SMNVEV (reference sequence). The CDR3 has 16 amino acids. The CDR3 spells CASSTQEDRRSYGYTF.

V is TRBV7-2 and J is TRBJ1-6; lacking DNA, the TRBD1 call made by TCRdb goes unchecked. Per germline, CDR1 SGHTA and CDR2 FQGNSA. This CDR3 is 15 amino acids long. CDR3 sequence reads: CASSTWTETNSPLHF.

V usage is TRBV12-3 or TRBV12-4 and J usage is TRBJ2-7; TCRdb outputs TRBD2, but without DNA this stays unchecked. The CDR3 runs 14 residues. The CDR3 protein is CASSPRGLSYEQYF.

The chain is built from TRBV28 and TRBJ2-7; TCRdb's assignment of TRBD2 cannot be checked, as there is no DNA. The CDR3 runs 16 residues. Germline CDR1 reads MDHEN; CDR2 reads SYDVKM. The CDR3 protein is CASSRGSFDPSYEQYF.

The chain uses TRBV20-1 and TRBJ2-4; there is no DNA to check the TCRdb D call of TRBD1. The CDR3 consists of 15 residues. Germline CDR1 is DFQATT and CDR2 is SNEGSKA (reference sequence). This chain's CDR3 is CSAPSTGGLKNIQYF.

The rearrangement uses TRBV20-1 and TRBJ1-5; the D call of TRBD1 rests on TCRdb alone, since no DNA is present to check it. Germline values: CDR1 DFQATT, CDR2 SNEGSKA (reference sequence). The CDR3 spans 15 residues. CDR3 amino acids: CSARDYVGVGQPQHF.

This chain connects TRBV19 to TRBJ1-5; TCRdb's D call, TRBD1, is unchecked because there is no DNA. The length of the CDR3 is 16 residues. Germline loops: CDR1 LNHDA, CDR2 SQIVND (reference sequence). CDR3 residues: CASSISTTGGNQPQHF.

The CDR3 is CSASGENYGYTF. The chain carries TRBV20-1 and TRBJ1-2. CDR1 is DFQATT and CDR2 is SNEGSKA in the germline V gene (reference sequence). The CDR3 has 12 residues.

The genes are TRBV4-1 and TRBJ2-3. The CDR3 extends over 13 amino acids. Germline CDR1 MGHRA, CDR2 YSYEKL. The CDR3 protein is CASSQEDTDTQYF.

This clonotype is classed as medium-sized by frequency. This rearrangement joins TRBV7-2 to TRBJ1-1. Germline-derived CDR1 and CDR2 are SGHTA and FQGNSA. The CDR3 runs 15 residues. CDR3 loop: CASSLDGSVNTEAFF.

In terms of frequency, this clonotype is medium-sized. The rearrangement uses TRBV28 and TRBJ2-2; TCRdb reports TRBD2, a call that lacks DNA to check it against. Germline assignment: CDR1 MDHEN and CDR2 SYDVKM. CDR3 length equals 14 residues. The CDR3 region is CASRGGGGTGELFF. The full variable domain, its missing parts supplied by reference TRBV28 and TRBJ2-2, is DVKVTQSSRYLVKRTGEKVFLECVQDMDHENMFWYRQDPGLGLRLIYFSYDVKMKEKGDIPEGYSVSREKKERFSLILESASTNQTSMYLCASRGGGGTGELFFGEGSRLTVL.

The CDR3 loop reads CASSEDSIGYTF. The rearrangement links TRBV2 to TRBJ1-2; TCRdb's D gene call, TRBD1, goes unchecked for lack of DNA. The CDR3 has 12 residues. Germline V gene sequence: CDR1 SNHLY, CDR2 FYNNEI.

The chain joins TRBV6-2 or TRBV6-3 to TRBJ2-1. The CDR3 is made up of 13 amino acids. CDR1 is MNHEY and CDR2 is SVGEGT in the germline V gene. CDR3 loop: CASSYKRYNEQFF.

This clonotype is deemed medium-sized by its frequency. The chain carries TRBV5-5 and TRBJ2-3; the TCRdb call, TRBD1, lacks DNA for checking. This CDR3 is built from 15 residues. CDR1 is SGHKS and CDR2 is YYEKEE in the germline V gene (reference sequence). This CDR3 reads CASSRKGARTDTQYF.

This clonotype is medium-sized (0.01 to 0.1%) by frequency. The CDR3 region is CSARDLPARGGDTEAFF. J is TRBJ1-1 and V is TRBV20-1. CDR3 length: 17 residues. CDR1 and CDR2 from the germline V gene are DFQATT and SNEGSKA (reference sequence).

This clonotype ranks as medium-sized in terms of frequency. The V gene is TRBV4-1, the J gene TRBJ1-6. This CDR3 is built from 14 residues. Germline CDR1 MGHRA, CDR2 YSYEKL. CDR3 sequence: CASGDSSYNSPLHF.

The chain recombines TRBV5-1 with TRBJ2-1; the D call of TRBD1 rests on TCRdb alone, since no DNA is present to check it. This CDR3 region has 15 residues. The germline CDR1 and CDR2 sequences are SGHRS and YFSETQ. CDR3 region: CASSGGTGGADEQFF.